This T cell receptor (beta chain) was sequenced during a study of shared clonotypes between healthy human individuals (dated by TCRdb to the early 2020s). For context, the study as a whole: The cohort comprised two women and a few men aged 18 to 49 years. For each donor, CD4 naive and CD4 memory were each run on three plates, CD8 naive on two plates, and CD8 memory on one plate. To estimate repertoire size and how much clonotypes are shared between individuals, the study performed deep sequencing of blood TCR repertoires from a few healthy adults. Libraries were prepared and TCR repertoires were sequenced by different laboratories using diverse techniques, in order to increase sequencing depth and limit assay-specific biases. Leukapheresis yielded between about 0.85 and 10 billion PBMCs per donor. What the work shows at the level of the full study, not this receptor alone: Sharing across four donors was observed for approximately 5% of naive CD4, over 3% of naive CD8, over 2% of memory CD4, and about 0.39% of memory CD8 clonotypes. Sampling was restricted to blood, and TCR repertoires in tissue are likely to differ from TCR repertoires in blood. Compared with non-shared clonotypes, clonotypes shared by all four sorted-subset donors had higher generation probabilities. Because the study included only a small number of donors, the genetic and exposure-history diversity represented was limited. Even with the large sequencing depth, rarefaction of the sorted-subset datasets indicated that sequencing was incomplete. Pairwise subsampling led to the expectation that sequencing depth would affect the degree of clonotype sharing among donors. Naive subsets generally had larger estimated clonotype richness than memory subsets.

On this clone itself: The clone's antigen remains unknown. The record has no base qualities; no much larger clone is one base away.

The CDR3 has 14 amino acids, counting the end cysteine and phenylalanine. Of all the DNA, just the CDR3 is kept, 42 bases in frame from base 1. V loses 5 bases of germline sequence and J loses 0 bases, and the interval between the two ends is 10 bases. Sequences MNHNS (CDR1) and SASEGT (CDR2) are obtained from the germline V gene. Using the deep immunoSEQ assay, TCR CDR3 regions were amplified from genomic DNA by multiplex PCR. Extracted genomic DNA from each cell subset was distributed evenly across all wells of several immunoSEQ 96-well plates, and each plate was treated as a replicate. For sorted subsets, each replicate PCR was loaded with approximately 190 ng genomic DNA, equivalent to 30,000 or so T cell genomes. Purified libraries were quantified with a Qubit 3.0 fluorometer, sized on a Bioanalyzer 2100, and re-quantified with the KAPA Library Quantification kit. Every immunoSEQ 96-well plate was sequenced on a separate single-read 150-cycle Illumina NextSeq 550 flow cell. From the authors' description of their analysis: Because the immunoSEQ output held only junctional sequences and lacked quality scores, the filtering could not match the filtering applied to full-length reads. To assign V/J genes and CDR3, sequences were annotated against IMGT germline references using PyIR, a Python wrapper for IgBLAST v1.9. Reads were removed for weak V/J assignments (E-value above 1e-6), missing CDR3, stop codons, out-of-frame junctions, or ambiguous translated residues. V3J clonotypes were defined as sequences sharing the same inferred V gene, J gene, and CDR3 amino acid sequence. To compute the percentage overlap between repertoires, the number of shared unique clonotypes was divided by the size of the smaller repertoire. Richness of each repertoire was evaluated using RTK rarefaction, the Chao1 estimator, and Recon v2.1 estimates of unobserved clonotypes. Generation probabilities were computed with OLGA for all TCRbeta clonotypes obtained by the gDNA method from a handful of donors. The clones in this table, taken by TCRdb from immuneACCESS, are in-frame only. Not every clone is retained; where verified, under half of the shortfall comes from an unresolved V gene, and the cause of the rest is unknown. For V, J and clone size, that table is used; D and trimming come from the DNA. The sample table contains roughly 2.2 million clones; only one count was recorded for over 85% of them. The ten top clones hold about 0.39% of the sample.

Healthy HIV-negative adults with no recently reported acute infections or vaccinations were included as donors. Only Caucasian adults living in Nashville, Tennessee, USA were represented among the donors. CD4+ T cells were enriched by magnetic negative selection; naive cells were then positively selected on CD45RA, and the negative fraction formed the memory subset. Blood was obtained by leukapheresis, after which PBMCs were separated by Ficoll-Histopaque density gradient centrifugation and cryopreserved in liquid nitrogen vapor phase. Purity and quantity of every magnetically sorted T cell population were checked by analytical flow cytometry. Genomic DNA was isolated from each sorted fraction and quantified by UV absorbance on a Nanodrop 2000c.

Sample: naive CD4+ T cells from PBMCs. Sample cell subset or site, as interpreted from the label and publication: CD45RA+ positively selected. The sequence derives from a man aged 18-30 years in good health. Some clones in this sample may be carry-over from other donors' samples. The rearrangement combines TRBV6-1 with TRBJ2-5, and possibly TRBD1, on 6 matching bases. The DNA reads TGTGCCAGCAGTATACAGGGCCACCAAGAGACCCAGTACTTC. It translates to CASSIQGHQETQYF.